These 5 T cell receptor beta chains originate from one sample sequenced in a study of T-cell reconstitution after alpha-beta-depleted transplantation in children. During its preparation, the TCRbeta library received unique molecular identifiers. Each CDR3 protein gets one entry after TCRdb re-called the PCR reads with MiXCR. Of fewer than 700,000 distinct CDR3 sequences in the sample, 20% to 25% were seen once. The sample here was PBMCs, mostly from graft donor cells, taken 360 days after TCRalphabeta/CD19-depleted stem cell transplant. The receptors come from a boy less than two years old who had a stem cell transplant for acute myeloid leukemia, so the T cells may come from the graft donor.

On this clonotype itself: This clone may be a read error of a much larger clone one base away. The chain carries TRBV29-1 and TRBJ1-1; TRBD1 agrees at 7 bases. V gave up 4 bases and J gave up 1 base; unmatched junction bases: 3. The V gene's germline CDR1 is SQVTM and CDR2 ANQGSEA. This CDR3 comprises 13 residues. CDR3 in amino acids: CSVAGQANTEAFF. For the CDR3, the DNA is TGCAGCGTTGCCGGACAGGCGAACACTGAAGCTTTCTTT.

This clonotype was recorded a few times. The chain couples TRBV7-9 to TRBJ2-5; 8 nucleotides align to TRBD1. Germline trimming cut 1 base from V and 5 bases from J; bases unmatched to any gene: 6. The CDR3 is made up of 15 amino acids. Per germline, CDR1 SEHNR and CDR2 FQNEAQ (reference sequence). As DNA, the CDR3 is TGTGCCAGCAGCTTAGGAACAGGGGGTGAGGAGACCCAGTACTTC. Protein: CASSLGTGGEETQYF.

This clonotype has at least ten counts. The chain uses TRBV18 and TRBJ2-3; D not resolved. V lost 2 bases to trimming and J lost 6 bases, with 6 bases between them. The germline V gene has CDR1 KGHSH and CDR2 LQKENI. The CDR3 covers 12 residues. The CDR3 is CASSPSWDTQYF. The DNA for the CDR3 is TGTGCCAGCTCACCATCGTGGGATACGCAGTATTTT.

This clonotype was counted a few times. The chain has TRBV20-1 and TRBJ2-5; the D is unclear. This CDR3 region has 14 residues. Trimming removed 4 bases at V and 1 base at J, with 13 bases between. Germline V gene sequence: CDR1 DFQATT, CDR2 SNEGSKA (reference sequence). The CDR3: CSAKSPAGQETQYF. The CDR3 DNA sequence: TGCAGTGCTAAGAGTCCGGCCGGCCAAGAGACCCAGTACTTC.

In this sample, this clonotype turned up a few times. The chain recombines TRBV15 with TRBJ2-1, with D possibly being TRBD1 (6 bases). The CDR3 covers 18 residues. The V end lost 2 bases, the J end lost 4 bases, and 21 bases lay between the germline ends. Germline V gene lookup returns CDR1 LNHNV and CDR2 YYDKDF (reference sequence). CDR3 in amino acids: CATSRKTLPGQPYNEQFF. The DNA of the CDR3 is TGTGCCACCAGCAGAAAGACCCTCCCGGGACAACCTTACAATGAGCAGTTCTTC. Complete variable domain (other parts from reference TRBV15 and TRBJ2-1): DAMVIQNPRYQVTQFGKPVTLSCSQTLNHNVMYWYQQKSSQAPKLLFHYYDKDFNNEADTPDNFQSRRPNTSFCFLDIRSPGLGDTAMYLCATSRKTLPGQPYNEQFFGPGTRLTVL.